These T cell receptor beta chains were read from a single sample in a study of T cell responses to AZD1222 COVID-19 vaccine. The assay was immunoSEQ multiplex PCR, and TCRdb's table has in-frame clones only and misses some. There are some 98,000 clones in the sample; around 85% occur only once, and 14% lies in the top ten. The sample in question was peripheral blood, obtained 28 days after the second AZD1222 dose. The source of these receptors is an adult who received the AZD1222 COVID-19 vaccine. Both conserved end residues are part of each CDR3. D genes are given only for firm matches. Size is omitted from some rows. Given values are once, few, many or a class for expanded clones.

cdr3_length | j_call | clone_size | v_call | d_call | cdr3_nt | cdr3_aa
15 | TRBJ2-5 | NA | TRBV11-2 | TRBD1 | TGTGCCAGCAGTAGAGGGGGACAGTTCCAAGAGACCCAGTACTTC | CASSRGGQFQETQYF
12 | TRBJ2-7 | once | TRBV29-1 | NA | TGCAGCGTTGCCAGGGATCCCTACGAGCAGTACTTC | CSVARDPYEQYF
13 | TRBJ2-3 | NA | TRBV30 | NA | TGTGCCTGGACCCGCGGGCACACAGATACGCAGTATTTT | CAWTRGHTDTQYF
14 | TRBJ2-7 | once | TRBV27 | NA | TGTGCCAGCCAGATCTCCCGCGGGAACTACGAGCAGTACTTC | CASQISRGNYEQYF
16 | TRBJ2-2 | once | TRBV2 | TRBD1 | TGTGCCAGCAGCACCCACAGGGGCGAGGGCACCGGGGAGCTGTTTTTT | CASSTHRGEGTGELFF
16 | TRBJ2-5 | NA | TRBV4-1 | TRBD2 | TGCGCCAGCAGCCTTTATCCAGCGGGAATGGAGAAGACCCAGTACTTC | CASSLYPAGMEKTQYF
16 | TRBJ1-1 | NA | TRBV7-6 | TRBD1 | TGTGCCAGCAGCCCCGGGGCGCAGGGGGCTGCCACTGAAGCTTTCTTT | CASSPGAQGAATEAFF
15 | TRBJ2-1 | NA | TRBV5-6 | TRBD2 | TGTGCCAGCAGCTTGGGACTAGCGGGAGTAACTGAGCAGTTCTTC | CASSLGLAGVTEQFF
14 | TRBJ1-1 | NA | TRBV6-5 | NA | TGTGCCAGCAGGGGGGACAAAAAGAACACTGAAGCTTTCTTT | CASRGDKKNTEAFF
13 | TRBJ1-5 | NA | TRBV28 | NA | TGTGCCAGCAGCAAAGAGAGCAATCAGCCCCAGCATTTT | CASSKESNQPQHF
15 | TRBJ2-3 | NA | TRBV27 | NA | TGTGCCAGCAGTCTGGGGGGCCCCGCCACAGATACGCAGTATTTT | CASSLGGPATDTQYF
19 | TRBJ1-5 | NA | TRBV21-1 | NA | TGTGCCAGCAGCAATTTAAGATTTTTCGGGTCTTATAGCAATCAGCCCCAGCATTTT | CASSNLRFFGSYSNQPQHF
16 | TRBJ2-5 | few | TRBV5-1 | TRBD2 | TGCGCCAGTGCGATAGGGGCCTCTAGCGGCGAAGAGACCCAGTACTTC | CASAIGASSGEETQYF
15 | TRBJ2-7 | NA | TRBV6-2/TRBV6-3 | TRBD2 | TGTGCCAGCAGTTATACTAGCGGGAACTCCTACGAGCAGTACTTC | CASSYTSGNSYEQYF
15 | TRBJ1-2 | few | TRBV27 | NA | TGTGCCAGCAGTTTTGGGCTCGGGATTAACTATGGCTACACCTTC | CASSFGLGINYGYTF
14 | TRBJ2-7 | NA | TRBV3-1/TRBV3-2 | NA | TGTGCCAGCAGCGGGAGGAACAGGAATCTCGAGCAGTACTTC | CASSGRNRNLEQYF
14 | TRBJ2-5 | NA | TRBV13 | NA | TGTGCCAGCAACTTACGGTCAGGGCAAGAGACCCAGTACTTC | CASNLRSGQETQYF
12 | TRBJ2-7 | NA | TRBV6-2/TRBV6-3 | NA | TGTGCCAGCAGCTCGGTGGCCTACGAGCAGTACTTC | CASSSVAYEQYF
16 | TRBJ2-1 | once | TRBV15 | NA | TGTGCCACCAGCAGAGATTTACTAGCTGGGGGCAATGAGCAGTTCTTC | CATSRDLLAGGNEQFF
14 | TRBJ1-1 | NA | TRBV6-1 | TRBD1 | TGTGCCAGCAGTGAATGGACAGGGGCCGCTGAAGCTTTCTTT | CASSEWTGAAEAFF
13 | TRBJ2-3 | NA | TRBV11-3 | NA | TGTGCCAGCAGCTTATTCGGCACAGATACGCAGTATTTT | CASSLFGTDTQYF
15 | TRBJ1-5 | NA | TRBV2 | NA | TGTGCCAGCAGTGAGTGGGGTCCCATCAATCAGCCCCAGCATTTT | CASSEWGPINQPQHF
12 | TRBJ1-1 | once | TRBV10-3 | NA | TGTGCCATCATCGGGGAGGGGAATGAAGCTTTCTTT | CAIIGEGNEAFF
14 | TRBJ1-1 | once | TRBV10-3 | TRBD1 | TGTGCCATCACACGGGACAGGGAATTCACTGAAGCTTTCTTT | CAITRDREFTEAFF
14 | TRBJ2-7 | few | TRBV5-1 | TRBD1 | TGCGCCAGCTATTCGGGACAGCTCTCCTACGAGCAGTACTTC | CASYSGQLSYEQYF
13 | TRBJ1-1 | NA | TRBV7-3 | NA | TGTGCCAGCAGCTTGGGTTTGGGGACTGAAGCTTTCTTT | CASSLGLGTEAFF
16 | TRBJ1-5 | once | TRBV5-6 | NA | TGTGCCAGCAGCTGGGGGGGACCGGGACGCATACAGCCCCAGCATTTT | CASSWGGPGRIQPQHF
13 | TRBJ1-4 | NA | TRBV10-3 | NA | TGTGCCATCAGTGACCGGGGCAATGAAAAACTGTTTTTT | CAISDRGNEKLFF
11 | TRBJ1-4 | once | TRBV20-1 | NA | TGCAGTGCTCCTCATAATGAAAAACTGTTTTTT | CSAPHNEKLFF
15 | TRBJ1-2 | NA | TRBV28 | TRBD1 | TGTGCCAGCAGTTTGAGTGGGGGGACAGGGGGCGTTCTATCCTTC | CASSLSGGTGGVLSF
13 | TRBJ2-7 | NA | TRBV15 | NA | TGTGCCACCAGCAGAGGGCCAAGCTACGAGCAGTACTTC | CATSRGPSYEQYF
16 | TRBJ1-3 | few | TRBV5-1 | NA | TGCGCCAGCAGCCGTATGGACACCGTCTCTGGAAACACCATATATTTT | CASSRMDTVSGNTIYF
16 | TRBJ1-1 | once | TRBV19 | NA | TGTGCCAGTAGTCCAATCCCCAGGGGTGGGGGCACTGAAGCTTTCTTT | CASSPIPRGGGTEAFF
17 | TRBJ2-4 | NA | TRBV5-1 | NA | TGCGCCAGGCAGGAGGGGCCCCTAGACACGGCCAAAAACATTCAGTACTTC | CARQEGPLDTAKNIQYF
15 | TRBJ1-6 | NA | TRBV18 | NA | TGTGCCAGCTCACCCCGGACAGCTTATAATTCACCCCTCCACTTT | CASSPRTAYNSPLHF
12 | TRBJ1-1 | NA | TRBV10-2 | NA | TGCGCCAGCAATACAGGGAACACTGAAGCTTTCTTT | CASNTGNTEAFF
16 | TRBJ1-3 | few | TRBV12-5 | NA | TGTGCTAGTGGTTCCCTGAACCCCACCTCTGGAAACACCATATATTTT | CASGSLNPTSGNTIYF
15 | TRBJ1-5 | NA | TRBV6-1 | NA | TGTGCCAGCAGTGAATGGACAGCGGGGAGTCAGCCCCAGCATTTT | CASSEWTAGSQPQHF
14 | TRBJ2-3 | NA | TRBV25-1 | NA | TGTGCCAGCAGTTGGGGGAGCTACACAGATACGCAGTATTTT | CASSWGSYTDTQYF
16 | TRBJ2-7 | NA | TRBV11-3 | NA | TGTGCCAGCAGCTTAGAAGGGATCGGGGGCTCCTACGAGCAGTACTTC | CASSLEGIGGSYEQYF